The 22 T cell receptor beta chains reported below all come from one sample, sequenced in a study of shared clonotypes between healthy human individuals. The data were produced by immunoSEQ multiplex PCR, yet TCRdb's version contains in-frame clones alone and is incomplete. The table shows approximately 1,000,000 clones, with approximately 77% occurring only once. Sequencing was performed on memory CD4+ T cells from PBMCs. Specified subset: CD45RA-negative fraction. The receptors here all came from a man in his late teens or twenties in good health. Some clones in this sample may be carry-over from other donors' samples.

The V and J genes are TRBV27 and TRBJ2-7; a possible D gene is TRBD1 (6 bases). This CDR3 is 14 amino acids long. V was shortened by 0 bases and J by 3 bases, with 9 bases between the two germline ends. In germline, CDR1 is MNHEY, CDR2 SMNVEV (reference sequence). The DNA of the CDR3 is TGTGCCAGCAGTTTATCAGGGACAAACTACGAGCAGTACTTC. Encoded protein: CASSLSGTNYEQYF.

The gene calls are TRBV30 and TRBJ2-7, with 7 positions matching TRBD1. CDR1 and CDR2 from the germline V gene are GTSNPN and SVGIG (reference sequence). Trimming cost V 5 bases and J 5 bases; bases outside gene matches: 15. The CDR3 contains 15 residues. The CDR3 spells CAWETKTGADHEQYF. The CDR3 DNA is TGTGCCTGGGAGACCAAAACAGGGGCGGATCACGAGCAGTACTTC.

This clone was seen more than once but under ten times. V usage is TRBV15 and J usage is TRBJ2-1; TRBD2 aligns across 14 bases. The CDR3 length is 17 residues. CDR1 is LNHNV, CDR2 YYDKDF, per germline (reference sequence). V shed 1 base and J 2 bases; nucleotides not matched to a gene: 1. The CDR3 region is CATSRGGLAGAYNEQFF. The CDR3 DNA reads TGTGCCACCAGCAGAGGGGGACTAGCGGGGGCCTACAATGAGCAGTTCTTC.

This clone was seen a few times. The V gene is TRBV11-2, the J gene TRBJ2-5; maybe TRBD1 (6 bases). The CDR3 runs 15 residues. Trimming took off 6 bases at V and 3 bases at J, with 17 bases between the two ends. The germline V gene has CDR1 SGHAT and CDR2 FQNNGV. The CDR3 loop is CASRGIRRDKETQYF. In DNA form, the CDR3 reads TGTGCCAGCAGGGGTATCCGCCGGGACAAAGAGACCCAGTACTTC.

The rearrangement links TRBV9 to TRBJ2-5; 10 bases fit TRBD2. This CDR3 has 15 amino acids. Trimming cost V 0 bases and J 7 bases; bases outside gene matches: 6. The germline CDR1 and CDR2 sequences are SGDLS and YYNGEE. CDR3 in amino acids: CASSVGLAGPSTQYF. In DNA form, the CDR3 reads TGTGCCAGCAGCGTAGGACTAGCGGGCCCATCGACCCAGTACTTC.

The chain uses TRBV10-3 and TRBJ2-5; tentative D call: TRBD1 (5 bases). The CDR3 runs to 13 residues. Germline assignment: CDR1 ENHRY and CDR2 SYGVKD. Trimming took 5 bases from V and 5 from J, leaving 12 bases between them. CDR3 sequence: CAISRGNGETQYF. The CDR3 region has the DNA TGTGCCATCAGTAGGGGTAATGGGGAGACCCAGTACTTC.

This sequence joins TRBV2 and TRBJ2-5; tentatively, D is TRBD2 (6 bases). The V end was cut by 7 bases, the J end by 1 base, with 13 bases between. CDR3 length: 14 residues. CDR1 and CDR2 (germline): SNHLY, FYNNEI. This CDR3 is CASMPGLIQETQYF. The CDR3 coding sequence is TGTGCCAGCATGCCGGGACTCATCCAAGAGACCCAGTACTTC.

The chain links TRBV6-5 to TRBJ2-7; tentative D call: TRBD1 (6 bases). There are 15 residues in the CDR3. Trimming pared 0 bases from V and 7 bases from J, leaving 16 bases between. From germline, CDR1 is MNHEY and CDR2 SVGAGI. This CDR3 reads CASSYSGAARGEQYF. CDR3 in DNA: TGTGCCAGCAGTTACTCGGGGGCCGCCCGGGGTGAGCAGTACTTC.

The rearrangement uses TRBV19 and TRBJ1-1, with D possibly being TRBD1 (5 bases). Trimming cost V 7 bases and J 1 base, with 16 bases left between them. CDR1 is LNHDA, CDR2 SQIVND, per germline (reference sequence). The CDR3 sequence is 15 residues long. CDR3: CASNPRRGGNTEAFF. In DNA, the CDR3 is TGTGCCAGTAACCCCAGGCGTGGGGGGAACACTGAAGCTTTCTTT.

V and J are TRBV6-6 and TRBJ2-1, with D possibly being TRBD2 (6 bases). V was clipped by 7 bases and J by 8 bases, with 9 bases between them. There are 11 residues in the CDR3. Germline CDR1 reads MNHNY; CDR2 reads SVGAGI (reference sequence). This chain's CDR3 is CASTGGYEQFF. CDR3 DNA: TGTGCCAGCACCGGGGGTTATGAGCAGTTCTTC.

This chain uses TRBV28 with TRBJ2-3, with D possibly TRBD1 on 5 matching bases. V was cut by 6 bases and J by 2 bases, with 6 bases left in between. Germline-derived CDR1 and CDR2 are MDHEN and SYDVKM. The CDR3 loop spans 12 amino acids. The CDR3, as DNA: TGTGCCAGCAGGGACAACACAGATACGCAGTATTTT. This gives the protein CASRDNTDTQYF.

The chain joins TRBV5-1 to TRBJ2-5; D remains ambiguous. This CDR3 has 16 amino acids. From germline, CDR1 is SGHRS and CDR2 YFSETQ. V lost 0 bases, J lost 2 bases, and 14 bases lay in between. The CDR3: CASSLVAFRIQETQYF. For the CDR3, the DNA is TGCGCCAGCAGCTTGGTTGCCTTCAGGATACAAGAGACCCAGTACTTC.

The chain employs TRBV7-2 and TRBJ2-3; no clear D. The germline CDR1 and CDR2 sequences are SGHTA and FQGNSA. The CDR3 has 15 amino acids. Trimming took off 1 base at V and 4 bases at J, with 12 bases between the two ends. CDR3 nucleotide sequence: TGTGCCAGCAGCTTAGGGTATACCTCAGCAGATACGCAGTATTTT. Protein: CASSLGYTSADTQYF.

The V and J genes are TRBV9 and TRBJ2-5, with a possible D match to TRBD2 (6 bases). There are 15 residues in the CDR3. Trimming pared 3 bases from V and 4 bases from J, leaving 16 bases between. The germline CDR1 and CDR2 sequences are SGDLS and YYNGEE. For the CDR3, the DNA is TGTGCCAGCAGCGCTCGTGGGACTGCTTTAGAGACCCAGTACTTC. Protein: CASSARGTALETQYF.

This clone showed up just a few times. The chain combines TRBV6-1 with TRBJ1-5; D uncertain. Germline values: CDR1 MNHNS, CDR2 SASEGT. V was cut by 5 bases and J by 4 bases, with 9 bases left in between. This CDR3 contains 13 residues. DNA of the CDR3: TGTGCCAGCAGTAGGGCCGAAAATCAGCCCCAGCATTTT. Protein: CASSRAENQPQHF.

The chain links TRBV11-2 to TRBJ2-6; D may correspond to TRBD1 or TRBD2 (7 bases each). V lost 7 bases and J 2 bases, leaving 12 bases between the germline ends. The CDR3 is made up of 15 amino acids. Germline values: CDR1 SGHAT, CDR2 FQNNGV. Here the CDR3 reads CASTRGGPGANVLTF. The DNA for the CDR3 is TGTGCCAGCACCAGGGGGGGGCCTGGGGCCAACGTCCTGACTTTC.

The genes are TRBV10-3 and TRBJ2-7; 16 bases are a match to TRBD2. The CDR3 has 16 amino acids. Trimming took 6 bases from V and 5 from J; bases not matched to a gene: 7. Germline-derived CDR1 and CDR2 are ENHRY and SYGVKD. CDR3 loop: CAIRGLAGGPGDEQYF. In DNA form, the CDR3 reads TGTGCCATCAGGGGACTAGCGGGAGGGCCGGGGGACGAGCAGTACTTC.

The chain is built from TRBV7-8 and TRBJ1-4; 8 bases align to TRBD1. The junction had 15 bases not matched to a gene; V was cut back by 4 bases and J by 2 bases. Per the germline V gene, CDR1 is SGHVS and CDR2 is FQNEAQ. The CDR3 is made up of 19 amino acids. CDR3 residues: CASSSLTQGAMGTNEKLFF. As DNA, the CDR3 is TGTGCCAGCAGCTCCCTCACCCAGGGGGCGATGGGGACTAATGAAAAACTGTTTTTT.

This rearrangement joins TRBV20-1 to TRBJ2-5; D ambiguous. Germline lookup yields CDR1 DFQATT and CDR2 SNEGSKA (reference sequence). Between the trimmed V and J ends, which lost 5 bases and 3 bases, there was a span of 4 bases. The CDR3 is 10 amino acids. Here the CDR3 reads CSAQEETQYF. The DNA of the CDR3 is TGCAGTGCTCAGGAAGAGACCCAGTACTTC.

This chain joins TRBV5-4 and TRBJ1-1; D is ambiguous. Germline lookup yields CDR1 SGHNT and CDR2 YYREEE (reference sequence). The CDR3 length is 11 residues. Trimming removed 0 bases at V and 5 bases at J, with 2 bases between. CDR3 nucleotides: TGTGCCAGCAGCTTGGGGACTGAAGCTTTCTTT. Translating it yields CASSLGTEAFF.

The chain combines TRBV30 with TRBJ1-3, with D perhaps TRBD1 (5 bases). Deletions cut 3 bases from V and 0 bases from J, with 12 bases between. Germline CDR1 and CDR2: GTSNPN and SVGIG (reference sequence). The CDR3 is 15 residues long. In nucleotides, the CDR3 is TGTGCCTGGAGCCCCGCAGGGAGCTCTGGAAACACCATATATTTT. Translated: CAWSPAGSSGNTIYF.

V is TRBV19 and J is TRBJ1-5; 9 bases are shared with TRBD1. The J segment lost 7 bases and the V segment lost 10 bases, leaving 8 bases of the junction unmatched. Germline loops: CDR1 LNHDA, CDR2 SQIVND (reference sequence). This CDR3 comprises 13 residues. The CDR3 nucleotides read TGTGCCACTAGGGACAGGGTTATGCAGCCCCAGCATTTT. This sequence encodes CATRDRVMQPQHF.